The 25 T cell receptor beta chains presented below share a single source sample, sequenced in a study of radiotherapy plus CTLA-4 blockade in lung cancer. The method was immunoSEQ multiplex PCR; TCRdb's version includes in-frame clones alone and lacks a portion of them. Here the sample spans some 32,000 clones, 70% to 90% being singletons. Sequencing used peripheral blood, obtained from a patient treated with radiotherapy plus ipilimumab. These TCRs come from a human donor with non-small cell lung cancer that progressed on radiotherapy plus ipilimumab.

The DNA of the CDR3 is TGTGCCAGCAGCCAACTAGCGGGGGGCGAGCAGTACTTC. Translated, it gives CASSQLAGGEQYF. The chain carries TRBV7-2 and TRBJ2-7; TRBD2 matches 12 bases. The CDR3 consists of 13 residues. V lost 5 bases to trimming and J lost 6 bases; unmatched junction nucleotides: 2. Germline CDR1 and CDR2: SGHTA and FQGNSA.

In DNA form, the CDR3 reads TGTGCCAGCAGCTTATCGGGGGGCTGGGAGACAGATACGCAGTATTTT. Translation gives CASSLSGGWETDTQYF. The chain uses TRBV7-9 and TRBJ2-3, with a possible D match to TRBD2 (7 bases). The length of the CDR3 is 16 residues. Looked up from germline, CDR1 is SEHNR and CDR2 is FQNEAQ (reference sequence). Trimming removed 2 bases from V and 3 bases from J, with 15 bases in between.

The chain combines TRBV19 with TRBJ1-5; D possibly corresponds to TRBD1 (5 bases). Germline V gene data show CDR1 as LNHDA and CDR2 as SQIVND (reference sequence). The CDR3 is 14 residues long. Trimming took 3 bases from V and 4 from J, leaving 10 bases between them. CDR3 residues: CASSIWGGNQPQHF. CDR3 in DNA: TGTGCCAGTAGTATCTGGGGGGGTAATCAGCCCCAGCATTTT.

The rearrangement links TRBV7-8 to TRBJ2-5; tentative D call: TRBD2 (6 bases). The CDR3 has 15 amino acids. Looked up from germline, CDR1 is SGHVS and CDR2 is FQNEAQ. Trimming removed 4 bases at V and 1 base at J, with 13 bases between. The CDR3 DNA is TGTGCCAGCAGCTGGGCTGGGGGACTCCAAGAGACCCAGTACTTC. Translated: CASSWAGGLQETQYF. The full variable domain, completed using reference TRBV7-8 and TRBJ2-5, is GAGVSQSPRYKVAKRGQDVALRCDPISGHVSLFWYQQALGQGPEFLTYFQNEAQLDKSGLPSDRFFAERPEGSVSTLKIQRTQQEDSAVYLCASSWAGGLQETQYFGPGTRLLVL.

The rearrangement joins TRBV19 to TRBJ2-7, with a possible D match to TRBD1 (7 bases). The CDR3 has 16 amino acids. The germline V and J ends were trimmed by 5 bases and 1 base, with 18 bases remaining between them. From germline, CDR1 is LNHDA and CDR2 SQIVND (reference sequence). CDR3 sequence (DNA): TGTGCCAGTAGTGGGGGGACAGCGACCTCTTCCTACGAGCAGTACTTC. Amino acid sequence: CASSGGTATSSYEQYF.

The chain carries TRBV10-3 and TRBJ2-1, with D possibly TRBD2 on 5 matching bases. V lost 0 bases to trimming and J lost 8 bases, with 8 bases between them. In germline, CDR1 is ENHRY, CDR2 SYGVKD. The CDR3 loop spans 13 amino acids. CDR3 nucleotides: TGTGCCATCAGTGAGTCGATGAGGGATGAGCAGTTCTTC. Its protein is CAISESMRDEQFF.

The gene calls are TRBV19 and TRBJ1-2; 7 nucleotides agree with TRBD1. The CDR3 totals 15 residues. The germline CDR1 and CDR2 sequences are LNHDA and SQIVND (reference sequence). Unmatched junction bases numbered 7, after V lost 3 bases and J lost 3 bases. The CDR3 DNA reads TGTGCCAGTAGTATCGGGCACGGGACAGACTATGGCTACACCTTC. Protein sequence: CASSIGHGTDYGYTF.

The V and J genes are TRBV11-2 and TRBJ1-1, with 7 bases that match TRBD1. Germline V gene lookup returns CDR1 SGHAT and CDR2 FQNNGV. The V segment lost 5 bases and the J segment 1 base; nucleotides outside the gene matches: 4. The CDR3 extends over 14 amino acids. Here the CDR3 DNA reads TGTGCCAGCAGCCGGGACAGACAGAACACTGAAGCTTTCTTT. Amino acid sequence: CASSRDRQNTEAFF.

The genes are TRBV11-2 and TRBJ2-3, with 12 bases fitting TRBD2. This CDR3 has 16 amino acids. V shed 6 bases and J 1 base; nucleotides not matched to a gene: 5. CDR1 and CDR2 from the germline V gene are SGHAT and FQNNGV. The CDR3 nucleotides read TGTGCCAGCAGGACCACTAGCGGGGGGCGCACAGATACGCAGTATTTT. Residues: CASRTTSGGRTDTQYF.

This chain links TRBV29-1 with TRBJ2-1; tentatively, D is TRBD1 (7 bases). Trimming shortened V by 7 bases and J by 9 bases, and 25 bases separated the two germline ends. The CDR3 is made up of 15 amino acids. CDR1 SQVTM and CDR2 ANQGSEA come from the germline V gene. The CDR3 sequence: CSAEGAREDFGEQFF. In nucleotides, the CDR3 is TGCAGCGCGGAGGGGGCCCGCGAGGATTTCGGTGAGCAGTTCTTC.

In its sample, this clone was seen a few times. This sequence joins TRBV9 and TRBJ1-1; TRBD1 might be the D (6 bases). The V end was cut by 4 bases, the J end by 1 base, with 14 bases between. The germline V gene encodes CDR1 SGDLS and CDR2 YYNGEE. There are 15 residues in the CDR3. The CDR3 DNA reads as TGTGCCAGCAGCCCCGGAGACAGGCGGAACACTGAAGCTTTCTTT. Its protein product is CASSPGDRRNTEAFF.

The chain has TRBV1 and TRBJ2-3; the table's D gene call, TRBD2, was not cross checked with the DNA. TRBV1 is recorded as a pseudogene. The CDR3 contains 16 residues. The CDR3 nucleotides read TGCACCAGCAGCCAGGCTGAGGGATGGAACACAGATACGCAGTATTTT. Amino acid sequence: CTSSQAEGWNTDTQYF.

The rearrangement joins TRBV6-1 to TRBJ1-6; perhaps TRBD1 as D (6 bases). Germline V gene lookup returns CDR1 MNHNS and CDR2 SASEGT. V gave up 4 bases and J gave up 0 bases, with 16 bases separating them. This CDR3 comprises 18 residues. The CDR3 DNA follows: TGTGCCAGCAGTGTCCCGGACAGCCAGAGCTCCTATAATTCACCCCTCCACTTT. It specifies CASSVPDSQSSYNSPLHF.

The genes are TRBV10-3 and TRBJ2-7, with D possibly matching TRBD1 (6 bases). Trimming removed 10 bases at V and 0 bases at J, with 13 bases between. CDR3 size: 13 residues. Germline V gives CDR1 ENHRY, CDR2 SYGVKD. The CDR3: CATWTVSSYEQYF. CDR3 nucleotides: TGTGCCACCTGGACAGTTAGCTCCTACGAGCAGTACTTC.

This chain uses TRBV6-5 with TRBJ2-2; the D is unclear. This CDR3 contains 15 residues. Trimming left V 0 bases short and J 5 bases short, with 10 bases between. Germline V gene lookup returns CDR1 MNHEY and CDR2 SVGAGI. The CDR3 reads CASSYSDLRTGELFF. CDR3 sequence (DNA): TGTGCCAGCAGTTACTCAGATTTGAGGACCGGGGAGCTGTTTTTT.

The chain uses TRBV27 and TRBJ1-5; 8 nucleotides line up with TRBD1. CDR3 length: 14 residues. J was trimmed by 9 bases and V by 5 bases; bases with no gene match: 9. From germline, CDR1 is MNHEY and CDR2 SMNVEV (reference sequence). The CDR3 protein is CASSQGQVAGPQHF. In DNA form, the CDR3 reads TGTGCCAGCAGTCAGGGACAGGTAGCAGGGCCCCAGCATTTT.

The chain employs TRBV7-2 and TRBJ2-7; 7 bases fit TRBD1. Germline-derived CDR1 and CDR2 are SGHTA and FQGNSA. The V segment lost 5 bases and the J segment 6 bases; nucleotides outside the gene matches: 7. CDR3 length: 13 amino acids. Here the CDR3 DNA reads TGTGCCAGCAGCGTCTACAGGGGACGCGAGCAGTACTTC. Translation gives CASSVYRGREQYF.

This clone was observed a handful of times. CDR3 residues: CAGQGISYNSPLHF. The CDR3 bases are TGTGCCGGACAGGGGATATCCTATAATTCACCCCTCCACTTT. The chain carries TRBV6-4 and TRBJ1-6, with 9 bases identical to TRBD1. After removal of 11 bases from V and 1 base from J, the junction contained 3 bases not matched to a gene. Germline V gene sequence: CDR1 MRHNA, CDR2 SNTAGT. CDR3 length: 14 residues.

This sequence joins TRBV27 and TRBJ2-7, with D possibly being TRBD1 (6 bases). Trimming stripped 3 bases from V and 3 bases from J, with 12 bases between. The CDR3 has 14 amino acids. The germline V gene encodes CDR1 MNHEY and CDR2 SMNVEV (reference sequence). The CDR3 spells CASSLNRANYEQYF. The CDR3 nucleotides are TGTGCCAGCAGTTTGAACAGGGCTAACTACGAGCAGTACTTC.

This rearrangement joins TRBV20-1 to TRBJ2-2; no clear D. The CDR3 has 11 amino acids. Germline V gives CDR1 DFQATT, CDR2 SNEGSKA (reference sequence). Trimming pared 3 bases from V and 7 bases from J, leaving 6 bases between. This CDR3 reads CSASFIGELFF. The CDR3 bases are TGCAGTGCTAGTTTCATCGGGGAGCTGTTTTTT.

The V call is TRBV27, the J call TRBJ2-3; TRBD1 is a possible D gene (5 bases). Germline CDR1 MNHEY, CDR2 SMNVEV (reference sequence). Trimming removed 6 bases at V and 2 bases at J, with 15 bases between. This CDR3 contains 15 residues. For the CDR3, the DNA is TGTGCCAGCAGGCCCCTTGACAGTACCACAGATACGCAGTATTTT. This sequence encodes CASRPLDSTTDTQYF.

The V gene is TRBV5-1, the J gene TRBJ2-1; possibly TRBD1 for D (6 bases). The CDR3 runs 13 residues. V shed 1 base and J shed 5 bases, with 7 bases lying between them. Germline CDR1 reads SGHRS; CDR2 reads YFSETQ. CDR3: CASSLNRDNEQFF. CDR3 bases: TGCGCCAGCAGCTTGAACAGGGACAATGAGCAGTTCTTC.

The chain joins TRBV29-1 to TRBJ2-4; a possible D gene is TRBD2 (6 bases). The CDR3 totals 16 residues. Between the trimmed V and J ends, which lost 5 bases and 3 bases, there was a span of 20 bases. Per germline, CDR1 SQVTM and CDR2 ANQGSEA. Here the CDR3 reads CSVYEVRDDVKNIQYF. DNA of the CDR3: TGCAGCGTTTACGAGGTGCGGGACGACGTCAAAAACATTCAGTACTTC.

The chain is built from TRBV5-4 and TRBJ2-2; the D is unclear. The CDR3 covers 15 residues. Deletions cut 2 bases from V and 0 bases from J, with 8 bases between. Germline V CDR1 and CDR2: SGHNT, YYREEE (reference sequence). The CDR3 loop is CASSFGRSNTGELFF. The CDR3 DNA reads TGTGCCAGCAGCTTCGGCAGGTCGAACACCGGGGAGCTGTTTTTT.

The V gene is TRBV5-1, the J gene TRBJ2-7; D gene unclear. The CDR3 is 17 residues long. Trimming took 0 bases from V and 0 from J, leaving 16 bases between them. Germline CDR1 and CDR2: SGHRS and YFSETQ. The CDR3 nucleotides read TGCGCCAGCAGCTTGGGCGAAGTCCGGGTTTTCTCCTACGAGCAGTACTTC. This codes for CASSLGEVRVFSYEQYF.